Below are 12 T cell receptor beta chains sequenced from a single sample in a study of a mutant IDH1 vaccine in newly diagnosed glioma. Time point: week 47, end of study. A 20-mer mutant IDH1 peptide at 300 ug was injected subcutaneously with topical imiquimod. These TCRs are of unknown antigen specificity. Method: immunoSEQ multiplex PCR; TCRdb's copy keeps in-frame clones and lacks some. The repertoire includes around 60,000 clones, roughly 80% of them detected once, and about 4% sits in the top ten. Sequences were derived from PBMCs, sampled from a glioma patient whose treatment included an IDH1 peptide vaccine. All receptors come from a man in his thirties or forties with glioma.

The gene calls are TRBV4-1 and TRBJ1-2; weak D call: TRBD1 (5 bases). Germline CDR1 MGHRA, CDR2 YSYEKL. Trimming took off 2 bases at V and 4 bases at J, with 23 bases between the two ends. CDR3 length: 18 amino acids. The CDR3 DNA follows: TGCGCCAGCAGCCAACCGCGGTCGGGCAGGGAAGATGGCTATGGCTACACCTTC. Translating gives CASSQPRSGREDGYGYTF.

The chain is built from TRBV12-5 and TRBJ2-3; TRBD2 agrees at 7 bases. Trimming removed 6 bases from V and 8 bases from J; junction bases left unmatched: 2. Germline V gene data show CDR1 as LGHNT and CDR2 as FRNRAP. The CDR3 loop spans 11 amino acids. The CDR3 sequence is CASGLAGTQYF. DNA of the CDR3: TGTGCTAGTGGCTTAGCGGGTACGCAGTATTTT.

In nucleotides, the CDR3 is TGTGCCAGTTGTCCCAAGATGATGAACACTGAAGCTTTCTTT. This encodes CASCPKMMNTEAFF. This chain connects TRBV2 to TRBJ1-1, with D unclear. Germline CDR1 SNHLY, CDR2 FYNNEI. This CDR3 comprises 14 residues. V dropped 9 bases and J dropped 0 bases, with 14 bases sitting between them.

J is TRBJ2-1 and V is TRBV7-6; D is possibly TRBD2 (7 bases). The CDR3 is made up of 18 amino acids. Looked up from germline, CDR1 is SGHVS and CDR2 is FNYEAQ. Between the trimmed V and J ends, which lost 0 bases and 3 bases, there was a span of 18 bases. The DNA for the CDR3 is TGTGCCAGCAGCTTAGCGGGATCCCCGGGGGGCGACTACAATGAGCAGTTCTTC. Its protein is CASSLAGSPGGDYNEQFF.

This rearrangement joins TRBV15 to TRBJ1-5; D remains unclear. The CDR3 totals 17 residues. Trimming stripped 0 bases from V and 2 bases from J, with 14 bases between. In germline, CDR1 is LNHNV, CDR2 YYDKDF (reference sequence). The CDR3: CATSRDDLGGGNQPQHF. In DNA, the CDR3 is TGTGCCACCAGCAGAGATGATCTTGGCGGGGGCAATCAGCCCCAGCATTTT.

The gene calls are TRBV5-1 and TRBJ1-1; D ambiguous. The CDR3 sequence is 14 residues long. Germline V gene sequence: CDR1 SGHRS, CDR2 YFSETQ. V was cut by 5 bases and J by 6 bases, with 17 bases left in between. The CDR3 spells CASRMTQPYAEAFF. CDR3 sequence (DNA): TGCGCCAGCAGAATGACTCAACCATACGCTGAAGCTTTCTTT.

CDR3 protein: CASSLTGNSYTF. CDR3 DNA: TGTGCCAGCAGTCTTACAGGGAATAGCTACACCTTC. The genes are TRBV27 and TRBJ1-2, with D maybe TRBD1 (6 bases). The CDR3 totals 12 residues. V gave up 5 bases and J gave up 9 bases, with 13 bases separating them. Germline CDR1 MNHEY, CDR2 SMNVEV (reference sequence).

In this sample, this clone turned up a few times. The chain couples TRBV13 to TRBJ2-1; D is ambiguous. Per the germline V gene, CDR1 is PRHDT and CDR2 is FYEKMQ (reference sequence). V lost 1 base, J lost 6 bases, and 7 bases lay in between. CDR3 length: 13 amino acids. The CDR3 bases are TGTGCCAGCAGCTTAGAACAGCCCAATGAGCAGTTCTTC. It is translated as CASSLEQPNEQFF.

The chain joins TRBV2 to TRBJ2-3; TRBD2 might be the D (5 bases). This CDR3 contains 14 residues. Trimming stripped 3 bases from V and 5 bases from J, with 12 bases between. Germline lookup yields CDR1 SNHLY and CDR2 FYNNEI. In nucleotides, the CDR3 is TGTGCCAGCAGTGAGTGGACTCCCGGAGATACGCAGTATTTT. Amino acids: CASSEWTPGDTQYF.

The genes are TRBV29-1 and TRBJ2-1; D tentatively fits TRBD1 or TRBD2 (6 bases each). CDR3 length: 12 amino acids. Germline CDR1 reads SQVTM; CDR2 reads ANQGSEA. The V and J ends lost 8 bases and 8 bases respectively, with 16 bases between them. Written as DNA, the CDR3 is TGCAGCCCCGGGGGCCTAGCCGATGAGCAGTTCTTC. Translated: CSPGGLADEQFF.

The rearrangement uses TRBV6-6 and TRBJ2-3, with 7 nucleotides matching TRBD2. J gave up 0 bases and V 5 bases, and 8 bases lay outside the gene matches. This CDR3 comprises 16 residues. Germline loops: CDR1 MNHNY, CDR2 SVGAGI (reference sequence). The CDR3 is CASSLRWRGSTDTQYF. As DNA, the CDR3 is TGTGCCAGCAGTCTAAGATGGCGGGGGAGCACAGATACGCAGTATTTT.

The V and J genes are TRBV15 and TRBJ1-3; D remains unclear. This CDR3 region has 18 residues. Germline loops: CDR1 LNHNV, CDR2 YYDKDF (reference sequence). Trimming took 1 base from V and 2 from J, leaving 18 bases between them. CDR3 sequence (DNA): TGTGCCACCAGCAGAGCCCCTCCGGGCCCGATCCCTGGAAACACCATATATTTT. Residues: CATSRAPPGPIPGNTIYF.